The 13 T cell receptor beta chains below all came from one sample that was sequenced in a study of OX40 agonist ivuxolimab in advanced cancers. The method was the immunoSEQ multiplex PCR assay. TCRdb provides this immuneACCESS table in a form limited to in-frame rearrangements. Some clones are lacking; in checked studies, under half of them reflect an unresolved V gene, and why the rest are absent is not known. This sample has 51,000 or so clones in its table, and 80% to 90% of those were observed once. The ten largest account for around 15% of the sample. The source material was CD4+ or CD8+ T cells sorted from blood, sampled in a trial of the OX40 agonist ivuxolimab. Receptor source: an adult with an advanced solid tumor such as melanoma, head and neck, liver or kidney cancer.

The rearrangement uses TRBV5-1 and TRBJ2-1; D tentatively fits TRBD1 or TRBD2 (6 bases each). CDR1 SGHRS and CDR2 YFSETQ come from the germline V gene. V dropped 4 bases and J dropped 8 bases, with 16 bases sitting between them. The CDR3 is 14 amino acids. This chain's CDR3 is CASSDGGPLDEQFF. The CDR3 coding sequence is TGCGCCAGCAGCGACGGGGGCCCTTTGGATGAGCAGTTCTTC. Variable domain in full (rest from reference TRBV5-1 and TRBJ2-1): KAGVTQTPRYLIKTRGQQVTLSCSPISGHRSVSWYQQTPGQGLQFLFEYFSETQRNKGNFPGRFSGRQFSNSRSEMNVSTLELGDSALYLCASSDGGPLDEQFFGPGTRLTVL.

The chain employs TRBV9 and TRBJ1-5; D is ambiguous. Between the trimmed V and J ends, which lost 3 bases and 0 bases, there was a span of 10 bases. CDR1 is SGDLS and CDR2 is YYNGEE in the germline V gene. The CDR3 has 15 amino acids. CDR3: CASSAFAGSNQPQHF. CDR3 sequence (DNA): TGTGCCAGCAGCGCCTTCGCCGGTAGCAATCAGCCCCAGCATTTT.

V gene TRBV6-6 combines with J gene TRBJ2-1; 7 bases are a match to TRBD1. The V gene's germline CDR1 is MNHNY and CDR2 SVGAGI (reference sequence). The CDR3 is 16 residues long. Trimming at V came to 6 bases and at J to 5 bases, leaving 13 bases not matched to a gene. Here the CDR3 DNA reads TGTGCCAGCAGACAGAGCCGGGACAGAACAAACAATGAGCAGTTCTTC. Amino acids: CASRQSRDRTNNEQFF.

CDR3 protein: CASSVGDRSYEQYF. CDR3 sequence (DNA): TGTGCCAGCAGCGTAGGGGACAGATCCTACGAGCAGTACTTC. The chain carries TRBV9 and TRBJ2-7; 7 bases match TRBD1. The CDR3 sequence is 14 residues long. The germline V gene encodes CDR1 SGDLS and CDR2 YYNGEE. Trimming took 0 bases from V and 1 from J; bases not matched to a gene: 1.

There are a few counts of this clone. The chain has TRBV7-8 and TRBJ2-2; D call uncertain. Trimming removed 1 base at V and 7 bases at J, with 7 bases between. Germline values: CDR1 SGHVS, CDR2 FQNEAQ. The CDR3 runs to 13 residues. The CDR3 region is CASSLGLNGELFF. The CDR3 bases are TGTGCCAGCAGCTTAGGACTTAACGGGGAGCTGTTTTTT. The variable domain in full, completed from reference TRBV7-8 and TRBJ2-2, reads GAGVSQSPRYKVAKRGQDVALRCDPISGHVSLFWYQQALGQGPEFLTYFQNEAQLDKSGLPSDRFFAERPEGSVSTLKIQRTQQEDSAVYLCASSLGLNGELFFGEGSRLTVL.

The chain combines TRBV30 with TRBJ2-3; D gene ambiguous. V dropped 1 base and J dropped 0 bases, with 11 bases sitting between them. Per germline, CDR1 GTSNPN and CDR2 SVGIG (reference sequence). The CDR3 sequence is 15 residues long. CDR3 sequence reads: CAWSDSSRSTDTQYF. CDR3 nucleotides: TGTGCCTGGAGTGATTCAAGCCGTAGCACAGATACGCAGTATTTT.

The chain joins TRBV10-2 to TRBJ1-5; TRBD1 is a possible D gene (5 bases). The V end was cut by 0 bases, the J end by 6 bases, with 9 bases between. Germline lookup yields CDR1 WSHSY and CDR2 SAAADI. The CDR3 spans 14 residues. The CDR3 loop reads CASSESPGSQPQHF. The CDR3 coding sequence is TGCGCCAGCAGTGAGTCTCCAGGGTCTCAGCCCCAGCATTTT.

The chain joins TRBV2 to TRBJ2-1; the D is unclear. The V end lost 4 bases, the J end lost 5 bases, and 15 bases lay between the germline ends. There are 15 residues in the CDR3. CDR1 is SNHLY, CDR2 FYNNEI, per germline. The CDR3: CASSVRATYNNEQFF. The DNA of the CDR3 is TGTGCCAGCAGTGTTAGGGCCACCTACAACAATGAGCAGTTCTTC.

The table lists this clone with a count of one. J is TRBJ1-2 and V is TRBV5-8; D is possibly TRBD1 (5 bases). The CDR3 is 14 residues long. Germline V gene sequence: CDR1 SGHTS, CDR2 YDEGEE. V lost 5 bases to trimming and J lost 6 bases, with 17 bases between them. For the CDR3, the DNA is TGTGCCAGCAGGGAATCCGGGACCTCGGATGGCTACACCTTC. Translated, it gives CASRESGTSDGYTF.

This chain links TRBV7-8 with TRBJ2-7; D is possibly TRBD1 (5 bases). The CDR3 extends over 13 amino acids. Germline CDR1 SGHVS, CDR2 FQNEAQ. The V end lost 2 bases, the J end lost 3 bases, and 8 bases lay between the germline ends. CDR3 in DNA: TGTGCCAGCAGCTTACTTCAGGGCTACGAGCAGTACTTC. Amino acids: CASSLLQGYEQYF.

This chain uses TRBV5-1 with TRBJ2-7; 9 bases match TRBD1. Germline V gene sequence: CDR1 SGHRS, CDR2 YFSETQ. The CDR3 runs 14 residues. J gave up 4 bases and V 4 bases, and 6 bases lay outside the gene matches. Here the CDR3 DNA reads TGCGCCAGCAGCCCTGGACAGGGGAGATACGAGCAGTACTTC. It is translated as CASSPGQGRYEQYF.

On this clone: The junction does not match germline at one end; this may be a read error. This CDR3 reads CAIRESWDTEAFF. In DNA, the CDR3 is TGTGCCATCCGTGAGTCATGGGACACTGAAGCTTTCTTT. The chain employs TRBV10-3 and TRBJ1-1, with D unclear. The germline V gene has CDR1 ENHRY and CDR2 SYGVKD. The CDR3 is 13 residues long.

The gene calls are TRBV4-1 and TRBJ2-1; the D gene is possibly TRBD1 (5 bases). CDR1 MGHRA and CDR2 YSYEKL come from the germline V gene. Between the trimmed V and J ends, which lost 4 bases and 1 base, there was a span of 14 bases. CDR3 length: 16 amino acids. The CDR3 sequence: CASSPGEGQSYNEQFF. For the CDR3, the DNA is TGCGCCAGCAGCCCAGGAGAAGGACAATCCTACAATGAGCAGTTCTTC.